This T cell receptor beta chain is from a study of siplizumab effects on memory and regulatory T cells. The assay was immunoSEQ multiplex PCR, and TCRdb's table has in-frame clones only and misses some. The table shows roughly 100,000 clones, with approximately 94% occurring only once. Sample: CD4+ T cells sorted from blood. The clonotype originates from a human donor in good health.

The CDR3, as DNA: TGTGCCTGGAGTGCCGGGGGCAATCAGCCCCAGCATTTT. Amino acid sequence: CAWSAGGNQPQHF. This chain uses TRBV30 with TRBJ1-5; D is unclear. In germline, CDR1 is GTSNPN, CDR2 SVGIG (reference sequence). The CDR3 length is 13 residues. The V gene lost 1 base and the J gene lost 2 bases, with 6 bases spanning the gap.